The 21 T cell receptor beta chains below come from one sample, sequenced in a study of T cell responses to AZD1222 COVID-19 vaccine. Profiled with immunoSEQ multiplex PCR; TCRdb holds only in-frame clones, not every one. Of 35,000 to 50,000 clones listed, roughly 77% are singletons. The sample in question was peripheral blood, obtained 28 days after the second dose of the MenACWY control vaccine. All receptors come from an adult who received the MenACWY meningococcal vaccine as a control.

This rearrangement joins TRBV30 to TRBJ1-2; 10 bases match TRBD1. The germline V gene encodes CDR1 GTSNPN and CDR2 SVGIG (reference sequence). V lost 8 bases, J lost 4 bases, and 7 bases stayed unmatched. This CDR3 comprises 13 residues. The CDR3 sequence is CATQGQGIYGYTF. The DNA for the CDR3 is TGTGCCACGCAGGGACAGGGGATCTATGGCTACACCTTC.

The chain has TRBV10-1 and TRBJ2-1; unclear D gene. The CDR3 is 14 residues long. The V and J ends lost 3 bases and 0 bases respectively, with 6 bases between them. CDR1 WNHNN and CDR2 SYGVQD come from the germline V gene (reference sequence). The CDR3 protein is CASSDPLSYNEQFF. The CDR3 DNA reads TGCGCCAGCAGTGACCCACTCTCCTACAATGAGCAGTTCTTC.

CDR3: CASTSQGSRGDTQYF. The CDR3 nucleotides read TGTGCCAGCACCTCACAGGGCTCACGGGGAGATACGCAGTATTTT. This chain uses TRBV5-4 with TRBJ2-3; tentative D call: TRBD1 (6 bases). CDR3 size: 15 residues. V was trimmed by 6 bases and J by 5 bases, leaving 19 bases between them. Germline assignment: CDR1 SGHNT and CDR2 YYREEE (reference sequence).

The chain recombines TRBV6-5 with TRBJ2-5; D call uncertain. The CDR3 is 13 residues long. Deletions cut 2 bases from V and 2 bases from J, with 6 bases between. Germline CDR1 and CDR2: MNHEY and SVGAGI. CDR3 DNA sequence: TGTGCCAGCAGTTACGAATCTCAAGAGACCCAGTACTTC. The encoded protein is CASSYESQETQYF.

V usage is TRBV5-1 and J usage is TRBJ1-1; D possibly corresponds to TRBD1 (6 bases). V gave up 2 bases and J gave up 1 base, with 15 bases separating them. Germline CDR1 and CDR2: SGHRS and YFSETQ. This CDR3 has 16 residues. The CDR3 loop is CASSFRGTESNTEAFF. In nucleotides, the CDR3 is TGCGCCAGCAGCTTCAGGGGAACCGAATCGAACACTGAAGCTTTCTTT.

The rearrangement uses TRBV9 and TRBJ1-1; the D gene is possibly TRBD1 (5 bases). Germline CDR1 SGDLS, CDR2 YYNGEE. V was trimmed by 7 bases and J by 3 bases, leaving 16 bases between them. This CDR3 comprises 14 residues. The CDR3 sequence: CASRAGGWDTEAFF. Written as DNA, the CDR3 is TGTGCCAGCCGAGCCGGGGGTTGGGACACTGAAGCTTTCTTT.

V and J are TRBV12-5 and TRBJ1-1; tentative D call: TRBD1 (5 bases). Trimming removed 0 bases at V and 7 bases at J, with 15 bases between. The CDR3 extends over 15 amino acids. Germline values: CDR1 LGHNT, CDR2 FRNRAP. The CDR3 coding sequence is TGTGCTAGTGGTTTGGTAAAAGGGACCCACAGTGAAGCTTTCTTT. Its protein is CASGLVKGTHSEAFF.

Turning to this clone: At one end the junction does not follow the germline gene, possibly because of a read error. The gene calls are TRBV6-1 and TRBJ2-7, with a tentative D call TRBD1 (5 bases). The CDR3 extends over 11 amino acids. The V gene's germline CDR1 is MNHNS and CDR2 SASEGT. This CDR3 reads CASSEGPLRAF. The CDR3 coding sequence is TGTGCCAGCAGTGAAGGGCCCCTCAGGGCATTC.

The J gene is TRBJ2-3, the V gene TRBV27; 9 bases map to TRBD1. J lost 6 bases, V lost 8 bases, and 21 bases had no gene match. The germline gives CDR1 MNHEY, CDR2 SMNVEV (reference sequence). The CDR3 runs to 18 residues. The CDR3 DNA reads TGTGCCAGCTCATTCTTTGGAGGACAGGGGCCCTTTGGGGATACGCAGTATTTT. It yields the protein CASSFFGGQGPFGDTQYF.

This clone has a handful of counts. This chain connects TRBV7-9 to TRBJ2-5; TRBD1 matches 7 bases. V lost 1 base to trimming and J lost 5 bases; unmatched junction nucleotides: 4. The CDR3 length is 14 residues. The germline CDR1 and CDR2 sequences are SEHNR and FQNEAQ (reference sequence). The CDR3 is CASSLGVQGETQYF. As DNA, the CDR3 is TGTGCCAGCAGCTTAGGAGTACAGGGGGAGACCCAGTACTTC. Filled out from reference TRBV7-9 and TRBJ2-5, the complete variable domain reads DTGVSQNPRHKITKRGQNVTFRCDPISEHNRLYWYRQTLGQGPEFLTYFQNEAQLEKSRLLSDRFSAERPKGSFSTLEIQRTEQGDSAMYLCASSLGVQGETQYFGPGTRLLVL.

This chain uses TRBV7-8 with TRBJ2-5; maybe TRBD2 (5 bases). Germline CDR1 reads SGHVS; CDR2 reads FQNEAQ. The CDR3 is made up of 19 amino acids. V lost 4 bases, J lost 1 base, and 25 bases lay in between. The DNA of the CDR3 is TGTGCCAGCAGCTCCCCCCGAAATCGCGGGCTTGGCTTCCAAGAGACCCAGTACTTC. Translation: CASSSPRNRGLGFQETQYF. Supplemented by reference TRBV7-8 and TRBJ2-5, the full variable domain reads GAGVSQSPRYKVAKRGQDVALRCDPISGHVSLFWYQQALGQGPEFLTYFQNEAQLDKSGLPSDRFFAERPEGSVSTLKIQRTQQEDSAVYLCASSSPRNRGLGFQETQYFGPGTRLLVL.

The chain combines TRBV4-1 with TRBJ2-7; D may be TRBD1 or TRBD2 (5 bases each). This CDR3 spans 15 amino acids. The V and J ends lost 1 base and 4 bases respectively, with 14 bases between them. Germline V gene data show CDR1 as MGHRA and CDR2 as YSYEKL. The CDR3, as DNA: TGCGCCAGCAGCCAAGGCGTTGGGACCCCTTACGAGCAGTACTTC. Amino acid sequence: CASSQGVGTPYEQYF.

The J gene is TRBJ1-1, the V gene TRBV15; TRBD1 agrees at 9 bases. V shed 6 bases and J 1 base; nucleotides not matched to a gene: 3. The length of the CDR3 is 14 residues. The germline gives CDR1 LNHNV, CDR2 YYDKDF (reference sequence). The CDR3 DNA follows: TGTGCCACCAGTTTGACAGGGGGGAACACTGAAGCTTTCTTT. Translated: CATSLTGGNTEAFF.

This clone came up a few times. The V and J genes are TRBV7-9 and TRBJ2-1, with D unclear. Germline V gene data show CDR1 as SEHNR and CDR2 as FQNEAQ (reference sequence). This CDR3 comprises 13 residues. The V and J ends lost 6 bases and 3 bases respectively, with 9 bases between them. The CDR3 region is CASSFERYNEQFF. The DNA of the CDR3 is TGTGCCAGCAGTTTCGAGCGCTACAATGAGCAGTTCTTC. The variable domain in full, completed from reference TRBV7-9 and TRBJ2-1, reads DTGVSQNPRHKITKRGQNVTFRCDPISEHNRLYWYRQTLGQGPEFLTYFQNEAQLEKSRLLSDRFSAERPKGSFSTLEIQRTEQGDSAMYLCASSFERYNEQFFGPGTRLTVL.

This clone was picked up a small number of times. In nucleotides, the CDR3 is TGTGCCAGTATAGGACAGTACTATGGCTACACCTTC. It translates to CASIGQYYGYTF. The chain uses TRBV19 and TRBJ1-2, with D possibly matching TRBD1 (6 bases). The CDR3 runs to 12 residues. V lost 7 bases and J 3 bases, leaving 9 bases between the germline ends. CDR1 and CDR2 from the germline V gene are LNHDA and SQIVND (reference sequence). Full variable domain (rest looked up from reference TRBV19 and TRBJ1-2): DGGITQSPKYLFRKEGQNVTLSCEQNLNHDAMYWYRQDPGQGLRLIYYSQIVNDFQKGDIAEGYSVSREKKESFPLTVTSAQKNPTAFYLCASIGQYYGYTFGSGTRLTVV.

This clone has only a few counts. The rearrangement joins TRBV19 to TRBJ1-2; no clear D. CDR3 size: 14 residues. Per the germline V gene, CDR1 is LNHDA and CDR2 is SQIVND (reference sequence). Trimming removed 5 bases at V and 1 base at J, with 11 bases between. CDR3 in amino acids: CASSYRQNNYGYTF. The CDR3 DNA is TGTGCCAGTAGTTATCGCCAGAATAACTATGGCTACACCTTC.

The rearrangement joins TRBV7-9 to TRBJ2-3; D uncertain. Trimming pared 1 base from V and 1 base from J, leaving 9 bases between. Germline CDR1 and CDR2: SEHNR and FQNEAQ (reference sequence). The CDR3 length is 15 residues. The CDR3 spells CASSLDGGGTDTQYF. As DNA, the CDR3 is TGTGCCAGCAGCTTAGATGGTGGAGGCACAGATACGCAGTATTTT.

This sequence joins TRBV6-1 and TRBJ2-7, with D possibly being TRBD1 (6 bases). The length of the CDR3 is 16 residues. V shed 4 bases and J shed 0 bases, with 16 bases lying between them. Germline values: CDR1 MNHNS, CDR2 SASEGT. Written as DNA, the CDR3 is TGTGCCAGCAGTGCCCAGGGGCTTAGGGGCTCCTACGAGCAGTACTTC. Its protein is CASSAQGLRGSYEQYF.

This sequence joins TRBV6-5 and TRBJ2-7, with a possible D match to TRBD1 (6 bases). Germline assignment: CDR1 MNHEY and CDR2 SVGAGI. With 7 bases removed from V and 1 base from J, the gap between germline ends came to 17 bases. CDR3 length: 15 residues. The CDR3 sequence is CASKTGSGASYEQYF. In DNA form, the CDR3 reads TGTGCCAGCAAAACGGGGTCAGGGGCTTCCTACGAGCAGTACTTC.

This clone was counted a single time. The chain joins TRBV14 to TRBJ2-7, with D possibly TRBD2 on 6 matching bases. CDR3 size: 14 residues. Trimming took 6 bases from V and 3 from J, leaving 15 bases between them. The germline CDR1 and CDR2 sequences are SGHDN and FVKESK. CDR3 residues: CASRAGSEGYEQYF. For the CDR3, the DNA is TGTGCCAGCAGGGCGGGGTCTGAGGGCTACGAGCAGTACTTC.

Only a few counts were recorded for this clone. The rearrangement joins TRBV11-2 to TRBJ2-7; 8 bases map to TRBD2. Germline-derived CDR1 and CDR2 are SGHAT and FQNNGV. The J segment lost 2 bases and the V segment lost 7 bases, leaving 4 bases of the junction unmatched. This CDR3 has 13 amino acids. The CDR3 loop is CASTLSGTYEQYF. CDR3 bases: TGTGCCAGCACCCTTAGCGGGACCTACGAGCAGTACTTC.